Listed here are 15 T cell receptor beta chains from one sample, sequenced in a study of CD8+ T cells in alopecia areata (dated by TCRdb to between 2018 and 2020). The receptor library was made with the immunoSEQ multiplex PCR assay. RNA was extracted from all samples and reverse transcribed into cDNA, which served as template for TCR sequencing. TCRdb holds this immuneACCESS table with in-frame rearrangements only. Some clones are missing; in checked studies, unresolved V genes explain under half, and the rest has no known cause. The sample table holds over 150,000 clones, of which about three fifths were seen once. The top ten clonotypes cover over 0.55% of the sample. The sample's time point label is to be understood as: about four weeks on oral tofacitinib. The treatment or condition label, read with the paper, signifies: oral pan-JAK inhibitor, 5-10 mg twice daily. The specimen comprised CD4+ T cells sorted from blood, sampled at week 4, from a patient treated with tofacitinib. Receptors were obtained from a human donor with alopecia areata.

The CDR3 DNA follows: TGCAGCGTTGGGGCGGGAGGCACAGATACGCAGTATTTT. It translates to CSVGAGGTDTQYF. The chain couples TRBV29-1 to TRBJ2-3, with 7 bases aligning to TRBD2. The CDR3 consists of 13 residues. Unmatched junction bases numbered 2, after V lost 4 bases and J lost 1 base. The germline V gene has CDR1 SQVTM and CDR2 ANQGSEA.

This chain joins TRBV30 and TRBJ2-7; D is unresolved. This CDR3 comprises 13 residues. Germline CDR1 is GTSNPN and CDR2 is SVGIG (reference sequence). V lost 1 base and J lost 2, with 9 bases in between. The chain's CDR3 is CAWSGTNPYEQYF. The CDR3 DNA follows: TGTGCCTGGAGTGGAACGAACCCCTACGAGCAGTACTTC.

The rearrangement joins TRBV4-1 to TRBJ1-2; TRBD1 agrees at 10 bases. This CDR3 region has 16 residues. From germline, CDR1 is MGHRA and CDR2 YSYEKL. Trimming at V came to 4 bases and at J to 7 bases, leaving 12 bases not matched to a gene. The CDR3 is CASSRLAPDRGIGYTF. DNA for the CDR3: TGCGCCAGCAGCCGGCTCGCCCCGGACAGGGGGATTGGCTACACCTTC.

This chain connects TRBV5-1 to TRBJ2-2; a weak D match, TRBD1 (6 bases). The CDR3 sequence is 14 residues long. V lost 4 bases, J lost 6 bases, and 13 bases lay in between. Germline V CDR1 and CDR2: SGHRS, YFSETQ. The CDR3 sequence: CASSQTGRAGELFF. The CDR3 nucleotides read TGCGCCAGCAGCCAAACAGGGCGGGCCGGGGAGCTGTTTTTT.

The rearrangement links TRBV10-3 to TRBJ2-5; no reliable D call. Trimming shortened V by 6 bases and J by 1 base, and 15 bases separated the two germline ends. Germline V lookup: CDR1 ENHRY, CDR2 SYGVKD. This CDR3 contains 15 residues. The chain's CDR3 is CAIRSQSNSQETQYF. The CDR3 DNA is TGTGCCATCAGGTCCCAGTCTAATTCCCAAGAGACCCAGTACTTC.

The chain carries TRBV4-1 and TRBJ1-4; TRBD1 might be the D (5 bases). The CDR3 is made up of 15 amino acids. V was pared by 4 bases and J by 7 bases, with 16 bases between. Germline CDR1 and CDR2: MGHRA and YSYEKL. The chain's CDR3 is CASSPAPHRSEKLFF. The CDR3 DNA reads as TGCGCCAGCAGCCCGGCGCCACACAGGAGTGAAAAACTGTTTTTT.

The V call is TRBV30, the J call TRBJ1-1; the D is unclear. The CDR3 length is 11 residues. Trimming left V 0 bases short and J 5 bases short, with 4 bases between. CDR1 and CDR2 from the germline V gene are GTSNPN and SVGIG (reference sequence). The CDR3 DNA is TGTGCCTGGAGTGTGGTTACTGAAGCTTTCTTT. It is translated as CAWSVVTEAFF. The complete variable domain, with remaining parts taken from reference TRBV30 and TRBJ1-1, reads SQTIHQWPATLVQPVGSPLSLECTVEGTSNPNLYWYRQAAGRGLQLLFYSVGIGQISSEVPQNLSASRPQDRQFILSSKKLLLSDSGFYLCAWSVVTEAFFGQGTRLTVV.

The J gene is TRBJ1-5, the V gene TRBV7-9; the D gene is possibly TRBD1 (5 bases). Deletions cut 1 base from V and 5 bases from J, with 6 bases between. The CDR3 is 13 residues long. CDR1 and CDR2 (germline): SEHNR, FQNEAQ (reference sequence). The CDR3 sequence is CASSLEGHQPQHF. CDR3 DNA sequence: TGTGCCAGCAGCTTAGAGGGGCATCAGCCCCAGCATTTT.

This rearrangement joins TRBV7-8 to TRBJ2-3, with D tentatively TRBD2 (6 bases). The germline V and J ends were trimmed by 3 bases and 8 bases, with 27 bases remaining between them. The germline V gene encodes CDR1 SGHVS and CDR2 FQNEAQ. There are 18 residues in the CDR3. The chain's CDR3 is CASSFRGDSSLRVVTQYF. The CDR3 DNA reads as TGTGCCAGCAGCTTCCGAGGGGACTCCTCCTTAAGGGTGGTTACGCAGTATTTT.

V gene TRBV29-1 combines with J gene TRBJ2-1; 8 positions agree with TRBD2. CDR1 is SQVTM and CDR2 is ANQGSEA in the germline V gene. J gave up 7 bases and V 7 bases, and 9 bases lay outside the gene matches. The CDR3 runs to 13 residues. The CDR3 sequence: CSGRLATQNEQFF. The CDR3 DNA reads as TGCAGCGGCAGACTAGCGACCCAGAATGAGCAGTTCTTC.

This clone showed up just a few times. The gene calls are TRBV29-1 and TRBJ2-5; 9 positions agree with TRBD1. The J call is doubtful: the DNA matches TRBJ2-7 better. From germline, CDR1 is SQVTM and CDR2 ANQGSEA. This CDR3 is 14 amino acids long. CDR3 DNA: TGCAGCGTGAGCCGGGACAGGGTTACCTACGAGCAGTACTTC. This encodes CSVSRDRVTYEQYF.

This clone appeared once. Other DNA sequences in the same sample also yield this CDR3. The chain links TRBV5-1 to TRBJ2-5, with a tentative D call TRBD1 (6 bases). The germline V gene has CDR1 SGHRS and CDR2 YFSETQ. The CDR3 has 14 residues. The ends were cut back, 0 bases at V and 3 bases at J, with 9 bases in the middle. The CDR3 sequence: CASSLGTAKETQYF. The CDR3 bases are TGCGCCAGCAGCTTGGGGACAGCTAAAGAGACCCAGTACTTC.

J is TRBJ2-5 and V is TRBV5-1; no clear D. This CDR3 comprises 13 residues. Trimming removed 4 bases at V and 7 bases at J, with 14 bases between. The germline V gene encodes CDR1 SGHRS and CDR2 YFSETQ. The CDR3 loop reads CASSDLSVGTQYF. The DNA for the CDR3 is TGCGCCAGCAGCGATTTGTCCGTGGGGACCCAGTACTTC. Drawing the rest from reference TRBV5-1 and TRBJ2-5, the complete variable domain is KAGVTQTPRYLIKTRGQQVTLSCSPISGHRSVSWYQQTPGQGLQFLFEYFSETQRNKGNFPGRFSGRQFSNSRSEMNVSTLELGDSALYLCASSDLSVGTQYFGPGTRLLVL.

V usage is TRBV27 and J usage is TRBJ2-7, with TRBD2 identical over 11 bases. CDR1 and CDR2 from the germline V gene are MNHEY and SMNVEV (reference sequence). J gave up 7 bases and V 3 bases, and 5 bases lay outside the gene matches. The CDR3 runs to 14 residues. CDR3 in amino acids: CASSFPLAGGEQYF. CDR3 coding DNA: TGTGCCAGCAGTTTTCCGCTAGCGGGAGGAGAGCAGTACTTC.

The chain employs TRBV23-1 and TRBJ2-7; D not certain. TRBV23-1 has ORF status, its function being uncertain. Deletions cut 0 bases from V and 2 bases from J, with 14 bases between. CDR3 length: 16 amino acids. The CDR3 sequence: CASSQSAQHPTYEQYF. CDR3 bases: TGCGCCAGCAGTCAATCGGCCCAGCATCCAACCTACGAGCAGTACTTC.